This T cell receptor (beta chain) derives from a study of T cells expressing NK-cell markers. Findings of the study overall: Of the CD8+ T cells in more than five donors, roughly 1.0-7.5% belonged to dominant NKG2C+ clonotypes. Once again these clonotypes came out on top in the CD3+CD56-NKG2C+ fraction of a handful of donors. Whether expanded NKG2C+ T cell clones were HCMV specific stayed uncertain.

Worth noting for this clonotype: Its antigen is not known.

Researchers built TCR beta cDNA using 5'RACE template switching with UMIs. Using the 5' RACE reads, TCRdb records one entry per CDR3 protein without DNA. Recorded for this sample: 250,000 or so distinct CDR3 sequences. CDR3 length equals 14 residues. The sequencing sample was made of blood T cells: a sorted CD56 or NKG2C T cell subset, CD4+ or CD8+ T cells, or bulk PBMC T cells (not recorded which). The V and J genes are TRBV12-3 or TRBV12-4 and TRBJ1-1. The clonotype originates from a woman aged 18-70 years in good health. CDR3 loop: CASRSDTRNTEAFF.